This entry lists 24 T cell receptor beta chains sequenced from one sample in a study of blood T cell repertoires in COVID-19. Produced via immunoSEQ multiplex PCR; TCRdb's table is partial and in-frame only. Among fewer than 300,000 clones listed, around nine tenths were seen once. Sequencing input: peripheral blood. The receptors stem from a man in his thirties or forties with acute or convalescent COVID-19.

V gene TRBV5-8 combines with J gene TRBJ2-7, with TRBD1 matching 7 bases. Trimming took 7 bases from V and 3 from J; bases not matched to a gene: 13. The CDR3 runs to 15 residues. CDR1 SGHTS and CDR2 YDEGEE come from the germline V gene. As DNA, the CDR3 is TGTGCCAGCGGGGTCGCCCGACAGGGTGTCTACGAGCAGTACTTC. Translating it yields CASGVARQGVYEQYF.

This clone has just one count. The chain links TRBV5-1 to TRBJ2-2; 7 bases align to TRBD2. Trimming took 4 bases from V and 6 from J; bases not matched to a gene: 9. Germline V gives CDR1 SGHRS, CDR2 YFSETQ. This CDR3 has 15 amino acids. The CDR3 bases are TGCGCCAGCAGCATCCGGTCCGGGGGGTCCGGGGAGCTGTTTTTT. Protein sequence: CASSIRSGGSGELFF.

The chain combines TRBV2 with TRBJ2-5, with D possibly being TRBD2 (6 bases). This CDR3 comprises 12 residues. V was pared by 4 bases and J by 3 bases, with 6 bases between. From germline, CDR1 is SNHLY and CDR2 FYNNEI. CDR3 sequence (DNA): TGTGCCAGCAGTGGACTAGAAGAGACCCAGTACTTC. Translated: CASSGLEETQYF.

This clone showed up just once. In nucleotides, the CDR3 is TGTGCCACGGGGGGCGGGACCGGGGAGCTGTTTTTT. Its protein is CATGGGTGELFF. J is TRBJ2-2 and V is TRBV19, with a possible D match to TRBD2 (7 bases). V dropped 10 bases and J dropped 5 bases, with 11 bases sitting between them. The CDR3 contains 12 residues. Germline V gene data show CDR1 as LNHDA and CDR2 as SQIVND (reference sequence).

Concerning this clone: An end of the junction does not agree with germline; a read error may underlie this. This chain links TRBV7-9 with TRBJ2-3; D may be TRBD2 (6 bases). CDR3 length equals 15 residues. Per the germline V gene, CDR1 is SEHNR and CDR2 is FQNEAQ (reference sequence). For the CDR3, the DNA is TGTGCCAGCAGATCACTTGAGGGACCGGGAGCCGATTTCCAATTT. Translated, it gives CASRSLEGPGADFQF.

The CDR3 spells CAWKGSGGIGELFF. The DNA for the CDR3 is TGTGCCTGGAAGGGGTCAGGGGGGATCGGGGAGCTGTTTTTT. The gene calls are TRBV30 and TRBJ2-2; D possibly corresponds to TRBD1 (7 bases). With 4 bases removed from V and 7 bases from J, the gap between germline ends came to 16 bases. CDR1 and CDR2 (germline): GTSNPN, SVGIG (reference sequence). CDR3 size: 14 residues.

The J gene is TRBJ1-6, the V gene TRBV11-2; D ambiguous. The germline V gene encodes CDR1 SGHAT and CDR2 FQNNGV. Trimming took 5 bases from V and 0 from J, leaving 14 bases between them. The CDR3 is 17 amino acids. CDR3 residues: CASSPVRLSSYNSPLHF. The CDR3 coding sequence is TGTGCCAGCAGCCCTGTAAGATTGAGCTCCTATAATTCACCCCTCCACTTT.

This chain joins TRBV5-5 and TRBJ1-2; D may be TRBD1 (5 bases). The V and J ends lost 1 base and 7 bases respectively, with 11 bases between them. The CDR3 has 13 residues. CDR1 is SGHKS, CDR2 YYEKEE, per germline (reference sequence). CDR3 coding DNA: TGTGCCAGCAGCTTGAACGGGGGAACTGGCTACACCTTC. Its translation: CASSLNGGTGYTF.

CDR3 region: CASSWGGTENTEAFF. CDR3 DNA: TGTGCCAGCAGCTGGGGGGGTACAGAGAACACTGAAGCTTTCTTT. V usage is TRBV5-6 and J usage is TRBJ1-1; D perhaps matches TRBD1 (5 bases). Germline V gene sequence: CDR1 SGHDT, CDR2 YYEEEE. This CDR3 has 15 residues. V dropped 3 bases and J dropped 1 base, with 13 bases sitting between them.

The chain employs TRBV3-1 (or the pseudogene TRBV3-2) and TRBJ2-1, with 11 bases identical to TRBD2. The CDR3 has 15 amino acids. Trimming removed 0 bases from V and 6 bases from J; junction bases left unmatched: 1. Germline V lookup: CDR1 LGHDT, CDR2 YNNKEL (reference sequence). The CDR3: CASSQDLAGGNEQFF. The CDR3 nucleotides are TGTGCCAGCAGCCAAGATCTAGCGGGGGGCAATGAGCAGTTCTTC.

The chain links TRBV19 to TRBJ1-2; 7 bases are a match to TRBD1. Germline lookup yields CDR1 LNHDA and CDR2 SQIVND (reference sequence). The CDR3 extends over 15 amino acids. V lost 3 bases to trimming and J lost 1 base; unmatched junction nucleotides: 5. CDR3 bases: TGTGCCAGTAGTATGGGGGACAGAATTAACTATGGCTACACCTTC. It yields the protein CASSMGDRINYGYTF.

This chain connects TRBV7-2 to TRBJ2-5, with 7 bases fitting TRBD2. Trimming at V came to 2 bases and at J to 7 bases, leaving 10 bases not matched to a gene. The CDR3 consists of 15 residues. Germline-derived CDR1 and CDR2 are SGHTA and FQGNSA. The CDR3 spells CASSLRGAGSGTQYF. The CDR3 bases are TGTGCCAGCAGCTTAAGGGGAGCGGGGTCAGGGACCCAGTACTTC. The variable domain in full, with the rest retrieved from reference TRBV7-2 and TRBJ2-5, is GAGVSQSPSNKVTEKGKDVELRCDPISGHTALYWYRQSLGQGLEFLIYFQGNSAPDKSGLPSDRFSAERTGGSVSTLTIQRTQQEDSAVYLCASSLRGAGSGTQYFGPGTRLLVL.

The chain carries TRBV25-1 and TRBJ1-1; no clear D. This CDR3 is built from 16 residues. CDR1 MGHDK and CDR2 SYGVNS come from the germline V gene. V was cut by 0 bases and J by 5 bases, with 16 bases left in between. The CDR3 DNA follows: TGTGCCAGCAGTGAATATGGCGGCAGGCGGGTTACTGAAGCTTTCTTT. As protein: CASSEYGGRRVTEAFF.

The chain links TRBV6-5 to TRBJ1-2; maybe TRBD1 (5 bases). The germline V and J ends were trimmed by 7 bases and 7 bases, with 19 bases remaining between them. Per the germline V gene, CDR1 is MNHEY and CDR2 is SVGAGI. This CDR3 is built from 14 residues. CDR3 loop: CASMNPGTEIGYTF. The DNA of the CDR3 is TGTGCCAGCATGAATCCCGGGACTGAGATTGGCTACACCTTC.

The chain links TRBV3-1 (or the pseudogene TRBV3-2) to TRBJ2-7, with a possible D match to TRBD1 (6 bases). With 3 bases removed from V and 6 bases from J, the gap between germline ends came to 12 bases. CDR1 is LGHDT and CDR2 is YNNKEL in the germline V gene (reference sequence). The CDR3 is made up of 13 amino acids. This CDR3 is CASSQAAGVEQYF. The CDR3 nucleotides are TGTGCCAGCAGCCAGGCGGCAGGGGTCGAGCAGTACTTC.

The V and J genes are TRBV5-1 and TRBJ2-1; D call uncertain. V lost 3 bases and J 8 bases, leaving 15 bases between the germline ends. Looked up from germline, CDR1 is SGHRS and CDR2 is YFSETQ. The CDR3 totals 14 residues. The CDR3: CASSSELYPYEQFF. CDR3 sequence (DNA): TGCGCCAGCAGCTCCGAGCTCTACCCATATGAGCAGTTCTTC.

This chain connects TRBV7-9 to TRBJ2-7; perhaps TRBD2 as D (6 bases). Trimming removed 2 bases at V and 4 bases at J, with 12 bases between. Germline CDR1 and CDR2: SEHNR and FQNEAQ (reference sequence). The CDR3 spans 14 residues. This chain's CDR3 is CASSLTRGTYEQYF. CDR3 bases: TGTGCCAGCAGCTTAACCCGGGGGACTTACGAGCAGTACTTC.

The J gene is TRBJ2-7, the V gene TRBV12-3 or TRBV12-4, with TRBD2 matching over 8 bases. The CDR3 loop spans 12 amino acids. The trim removed 6 bases at V and 10 bases at J, leaving 8 bases unmatched. The CDR3 is CASRSGTRGQYF. DNA for the CDR3: TGTGCCAGCAGGTCCGGGACTAGAGGACAGTACTTC.

The chain links TRBV11-1 to TRBJ1-1; tentatively, D is TRBD1 (5 bases). CDR3 length: 14 residues. Trimming left V 0 bases short and J 5 bases short, with 10 bases between. Per germline, CDR1 SGHAT and CDR2 FQDESV (reference sequence). The CDR3 DNA reads TGTGCCAGCAGCTTAGCTCAGGGAATGACTGAAGCTTTCTTT. This gives the protein CASSLAQGMTEAFF.

The table lists this clone with a count of one. The gene calls are TRBV7-8 and TRBJ1-5; D ambiguous. V lost 2 bases and J lost 2, with 10 bases in between. This CDR3 spans 15 amino acids. Germline loops: CDR1 SGHVS, CDR2 FQNEAQ. The CDR3 here is CASSLSFIGNQPQHF. The CDR3 bases are TGTGCCAGCAGCTTATCCTTTATCGGCAATCAGCCCCAGCATTTT.

Notes on this clone: In the same sample, other DNA sequences code for this CDR3. The chain uses TRBV5-1 and TRBJ1-2, with 12 bases aligning to TRBD1. Losses at the gene ends were 4 bases for V and 8 bases for J; bases not matched to a gene: 6. Germline CDR1 SGHRS, CDR2 YFSETQ. The CDR3 covers 14 residues. The CDR3 is CASSPGQGAVGYTF. Written as DNA, the CDR3 is TGCGCCAGCAGCCCGGGACAGGGGGCTGTAGGCTACACCTTC.

The chain combines TRBV3-1 (or the pseudogene TRBV3-2) with TRBJ1-2; D is perhaps TRBD1 (6 bases). The CDR3 runs 14 residues. The V gene's germline CDR1 is LGHDT and CDR2 YNNKEL (reference sequence). Trimming cost V 6 bases and J 6 bases, with 17 bases left between them. CDR3 DNA sequence: TGTGCCAGCAGTCCCGGGGCGGGGGGCCATGGCTACACCTTC. This gives the protein CASSPGAGGHGYTF.

The CDR3 loop is CASSSRVFTEAFF. The CDR3 DNA follows: TGTGCCAGCAGTAGCAGGGTTTTCACTGAAGCTTTCTTT. The genes are TRBV28 and TRBJ1-1; weak D call: TRBD1 (5 bases). This CDR3 is 13 amino acids long. V lost 5 bases to trimming and J lost 4 bases, with 11 bases between them. Per the germline V gene, CDR1 is MDHEN and CDR2 is SYDVKM.

In regard to this clone: The junction departs from the called germline gene at one end, perhaps through a read error. V is TRBV7-3 and J is TRBJ2-2; 10 nucleotides line up with TRBD1. Germline CDR1 reads SGHTA; CDR2 reads FQGTGA. The CDR3 runs 16 residues. The CDR3 is CASSFRQGAKTGELFF. CDR3 bases: TGTGCCAGCAGCTTCCGACAGGGGGCGAAAACCGGGGAGCTGTTTTTT.